The 27 T cell receptor beta chains in this list originate from one sample, sequenced in a study of blood T cell repertoires in COVID-19. TCRdb's table, derived via immunoSEQ multiplex PCR, lists solely in-frame clones and lacks some. The table lists some 120,000 clones, roughly 90% of them singletons. The sequenced sample consisted of peripheral blood. The receptors stem from a man in his fifties with active COVID-19.

Note on this clone: Distinct nucleotide sequences in the sample also encode this CDR3. The chain combines TRBV19 with TRBJ1-6; 11 bases line up with TRBD1. CDR1 LNHDA and CDR2 SQIVND come from the germline V gene (reference sequence). The CDR3 runs 15 residues. V lost 4 bases, J lost 7 bases, and 3 bases stayed unmatched. Here the CDR3 reads CASSSGDRGNSPLHF. The CDR3 DNA is TGTGCCAGTAGTAGCGGGGACAGGGGGAATTCACCCCTCCACTTT.

This sequence joins TRBV2 and TRBJ1-4; D unresolved. Trimming took 9 bases from V and 7 from J, leaving 15 bases between them. The CDR3 has 13 residues. Germline CDR1 SNHLY, CDR2 FYNNEI. The CDR3 here is CASRREAFEKLFF. As DNA, the CDR3 is TGTGCCAGTCGGAGAGAGGCGTTTGAAAAACTGTTTTTT.

The chain has TRBV7-6 and TRBJ2-3, with 7 nucleotides matching TRBD1. The CDR3 sequence is 16 residues long. Germline V gene data show CDR1 as SGHVS and CDR2 as FNYEAQ. V lost 4 bases to trimming and J lost 0 bases; unmatched junction nucleotides: 7. Here the CDR3 reads CASSSSRDRSTDTQYF. In DNA form, the CDR3 reads TGTGCCAGCAGCTCATCCCGGGACAGAAGCACAGATACGCAGTATTTT.

J is TRBJ1-1 and V is TRBV6-5; D might be TRBD1 (5 bases). Germline CDR1 MNHEY, CDR2 SVGAGI. V lost 2 bases to trimming and J lost 1 base, with 8 bases between them. CDR3 length: 14 amino acids. The CDR3 nucleotides read TGTGCCAGCAGTTACCAGGGTACGAACACTGAAGCTTTCTTT. It encodes CASSYQGTNTEAFF.

This clone came up once. This sequence joins TRBV29-1 and TRBJ1-1; no firm D call. The CDR3 has 13 residues. Trimming left V 0 bases short and J 0 bases short, with 5 bases between. Germline CDR1 and CDR2: SQVTM and ANQGSEA. The CDR3 is CSVEDRMNTEAFF. The CDR3, as DNA: TGCAGCGTTGAAGACAGGATGAACACTGAAGCTTTCTTT.

This rearrangement joins TRBV6-2 or TRBV6-3 to TRBJ1-1; tentative D call: TRBD1 (6 bases). Deletions cut 5 bases from V and 7 bases from J, with 23 bases between. CDR3 length: 16 residues. In germline, CDR1 is MNHEY, CDR2 SVGEGT. CDR3 nucleotides: TGTGCCAGCAGTATCTACTCCGTGACAGGAAACGGTGAAGCTTTCTTT. Translated: CASSIYSVTGNGEAFF.

CDR3 DNA: TGTGCCAGCAGGGACGGGAGTCTGAGGACCGGGGAGCTGTTTTTT. It specifies CASRDGSLRTGELFF. V gene TRBV27 combines with J gene TRBJ2-2; TRBD2 might be the D (6 bases). The CDR3 totals 15 residues. V was shortened by 6 bases and J by 5 bases, with 16 bases between the two germline ends. Germline loops: CDR1 MNHEY, CDR2 SMNVEV (reference sequence).

This chain joins TRBV28 and TRBJ2-7, with TRBD2 identical over 10 bases. CDR1 and CDR2 from the germline V gene are MDHEN and SYDVKM. The CDR3 loop spans 15 amino acids. Trimming at V came to 5 bases and at J to 0 bases, leaving 4 bases not matched to a gene. CDR3 in amino acids: CASSGASGGSYEQYV. As DNA, the CDR3 is TGTGCCAGCAGTGGGGCTAGCGGGGGCTCCTACGAGCAGTACGTC.

The chain recombines TRBV9 with TRBJ1-5; D possibly corresponds to TRBD1 (5 bases). The V end lost 0 bases, the J end lost 9 bases, and 10 bases lay between the germline ends. The CDR3 sequence is 13 residues long. The germline V gene has CDR1 SGDLS and CDR2 YYNGEE. CDR3 nucleotides: TGTGCCAGCAGCGTAGACAGGTTTGGGCCCCAGCATTTT. Translated, it gives CASSVDRFGPQHF.

The chain is built from TRBV5-8 and TRBJ1-5, with D uncertain. Trimming took 4 bases from V and 4 from J, leaving 18 bases between them. This CDR3 comprises 16 residues. Germline V gives CDR1 SGHTS, CDR2 YDEGEE. CDR3 nucleotide sequence: TGTGCCAGCAGCCCCCTAGGAGGGTTTCCAAATCAGCCCCAGCATTTT. This sequence encodes CASSPLGGFPNQPQHF. The full variable domain, rest sourced from reference TRBV5-8 and TRBJ1-5, is EAGVTQSPTHLIKTRGQQATLRCSPISGHTSVYWYQQALGLGLQFLLWYDEGEERNRGNFPPRFSGRQFPNYSSELNVNALELEDSALYLCASSPLGGFPNQPQHFGDGTRLSIL.

This chain connects TRBV12-3 or TRBV12-4 to TRBJ2-7; TRBD1 aligns across 7 bases. The CDR3 spans 13 residues. The trim removed 5 bases at V and 0 bases at J, leaving 1 base unmatched. CDR3: CASSGDSSYEQYF. CDR3 DNA sequence: TGTGCCAGCAGTGGGGACAGCTCCTACGAGCAGTACTTC.

This clone was recorded only once. The chain links TRBV5-1 to TRBJ1-3, with a possible D match to TRBD1 (5 bases). The CDR3 covers 17 residues. CDR1 is SGHRS and CDR2 is YFSETQ in the germline V gene. The germline V and J ends were trimmed by 5 bases and 0 bases, with 18 bases remaining between them. The CDR3 loop is CASSPMGQSVSGNTIYF. CDR3 nucleotide sequence: TGCGCCAGCAGTCCTATGGGGCAGTCAGTCTCTGGAAACACCATATATTTT. Full variable domain (missing parts from reference TRBV5-1 and TRBJ1-3): KAGVTQTPRYLIKTRGQQVTLSCSPISGHRSVSWYQQTPGQGLQFLFEYFSETQRNKGNFPGRFSGRQFSNSRSEMNVSTLELGDSALYLCASSPMGQSVSGNTIYFGEGSWLTVV.

The chain uses TRBV7-8 and TRBJ1-2, with a weak D call TRBD1 (5 bases). CDR1 and CDR2 from the germline V gene are SGHVS and FQNEAQ. This CDR3 contains 14 residues. V was trimmed by 5 bases and J by 7 bases, leaving 17 bases between them. The CDR3 spells CASSRGGGAVGYTF. The CDR3 nucleotides are TGTGCCAGCAGCCGAGGAGGAGGGGCCGTTGGCTACACCTTC.

This sequence joins TRBV12-5 and TRBJ2-1, with 10 bases identical to TRBD2. From germline, CDR1 is LGHNT and CDR2 FRNRAP. CDR3 length: 17 residues. J gave up 6 bases and V 2 bases, and 10 bases lay outside the gene matches. The CDR3 spells CASGLPPSGRASNEQFF. As DNA, the CDR3 is TGTGCTAGTGGTTTGCCCCCGAGCGGGAGGGCCTCCAATGAGCAGTTCTTC.

The chain employs TRBV6-5 and TRBJ1-1; TRBD1 is a possible D gene (5 bases). Germline CDR1 MNHEY, CDR2 SVGAGI. This CDR3 has 14 amino acids. The germline V and J ends were trimmed by 2 bases and 5 bases, with 12 bases remaining between them. Here the CDR3 DNA reads TGTGCCAGCAGTTACGACGGGGGAGGAACTGAAGCTTTCTTT. Encoded protein: CASSYDGGGTEAFF.

This rearrangement joins TRBV29-1 to TRBJ1-1; TRBD1 might be the D (5 bases). Trimming stripped 4 bases from V and 2 bases from J, with 11 bases between. The CDR3 is made up of 13 amino acids. Per germline, CDR1 SQVTM and CDR2 ANQGSEA. The CDR3 nucleotides are TGCAGCGTTGTCGGGGACTTAAACACTGAAGCTTTCTTT. Translation: CSVVGDLNTEAFF.

This clone was recorded only once. The chain recombines TRBV6-5 with TRBJ2-3, with 8 positions matching TRBD2. Germline V gives CDR1 MNHEY, CDR2 SVGAGI. CDR3 size: 14 residues. V gave up 5 bases and J gave up 3 bases; unmatched junction bases: 4. As DNA, the CDR3 is TGTGCCAGCAGTCACGGGGGGGCAACAGATACGCAGTATTTT. It yields the protein CASSHGGATDTQYF.

V and J are TRBV3-1 (or the pseudogene TRBV3-2) and TRBJ2-1, with TRBD2 matching over 10 bases. This CDR3 is 13 amino acids long. J gave up 14 bases and V 1 base, and 5 bases lay outside the gene matches. Germline CDR1 is LGHDT and CDR2 is YNNKEL (reference sequence). In DNA, the CDR3 is TGTGCCAGCAGCCAAGTCAGCGGGAGGGTGAAGTTCTTC. Translating gives CASSQVSGRVKFF.

The CDR3 spells CASSQGPQETQYF. CDR3 coding DNA: TGCGCCAGCAGCCAAGGGCCTCAAGAGACCCAGTACTTC. This chain connects TRBV4-1 to TRBJ2-5; no firm D call. V was shortened by 1 base and J by 2 bases, with 5 bases between the two germline ends. This CDR3 is 13 amino acids long. CDR1 is MGHRA and CDR2 is YSYEKL in the germline V gene.

V usage is TRBV11-2 and J usage is TRBJ1-4, with no clear D. CDR1 is SGHAT, CDR2 FQNNGV, per germline. CDR3 length: 18 residues. Deletions cut 1 base from V and 4 bases from J, with 19 bases between. The CDR3 reads CASSLALGGESLNEKLFF. The CDR3 nucleotides read TGTGCCAGCAGCTTAGCTCTGGGTGGGGAGTCTCTTAATGAAAAACTGTTTTTT.

In its sample, this clone was seen once. This rearrangement joins TRBV7-9 to TRBJ1-1, with D hard to call. V lost 1 base and J 6 bases, leaving 9 bases between the germline ends. Germline V gene data show CDR1 as SEHNR and CDR2 as FQNEAQ (reference sequence). The CDR3 is 13 amino acids. CDR3 coding DNA: TGTGCCAGCAGCTTAGGACACACCCCTGAAGCTTTCTTT. Translating it yields CASSLGHTPEAFF.

This chain joins TRBV21-1 and TRBJ1-5; the table assigns TRBD1, which was not confirmed against the DNA. TRBV21-1 is a pseudogene. CDR3 length: 16 amino acids. The CDR3 region has the DNA TGTGCCAGCAGCATATACCCGGGACAGGTAGGTCAGCCCCAGCATTTT. Its protein product is CASSIYPGQVGQPQHF.

CDR3 coding DNA: TGTGCCAGCAGCTTAGTAGCGGAAGCGAACACCGGGGAGCTGTTTTTT. Translating gives CASSLVAEANTGELFF. The chain employs TRBV7-9 and TRBJ2-2; maybe TRBD2 (6 bases). This CDR3 region has 16 residues. Deletions cut 1 base from V and 0 bases from J, with 9 bases between. Germline CDR1 is SEHNR and CDR2 is FQNEAQ (reference sequence).

The DNA of the CDR3 is TGTGCCAGCATCAATCAGGATAACTATGAGCAGTTCTTC. This sequence encodes CASINQDNYEQFF. The V gene is TRBV2, the J gene TRBJ2-1; D is undetermined. The V end was cut by 7 bases, the J end by 8 bases, with 15 bases between. The germline gives CDR1 SNHLY, CDR2 FYNNEI. The CDR3 has 13 residues.

Comments on this clone: Other DNA sequences from this sample encode an identical CDR3 as well. The genes are TRBV5-1 and TRBJ2-2, with TRBD2 matching 8 bases. Germline CDR1 reads SGHRS; CDR2 reads YFSETQ. The CDR3 runs 15 residues. The junction had 4 bases not matched to a gene; V was cut back by 4 bases and J by 2 bases. CDR3 protein: CASSPGGGNTGELFF. As DNA, the CDR3 is TGCGCCAGCAGCCCCGGGGGGGGTAACACCGGGGAGCTGTTTTTT.

The chain combines TRBV9 with TRBJ1-3, with D uncertain. The CDR3 is made up of 14 amino acids. Trimming pared 2 bases from V and 0 bases from J, leaving 6 bases between. Looked up from germline, CDR1 is SGDLS and CDR2 is YYNGEE. CDR3 bases: TGTGCCAGCAGCGTGCAGTCCTCTGGAAACACCATATATTTT. Protein sequence: CASSVQSSGNTIYF.

V gene TRBV2 combines with J gene TRBJ2-1; 12 bases map to TRBD1. J lost 8 bases, V lost 8 bases, and 7 bases had no gene match. This CDR3 spans 14 amino acids. The V gene's germline CDR1 is SNHLY and CDR2 FYNNEI. CDR3 amino acids: CASLSGQGADEQFF. The CDR3 DNA follows: TGTGCCAGCCTTTCGGGACAGGGGGCTGATGAGCAGTTCTTC. Filled out from reference TRBV2 and TRBJ2-1, the complete variable domain reads EPEVTQTPSHQVTQMGQEVILRCVPISNHLYFYWYRQILGQKVEFLVSFYNNEISEKSEIFDDQFSVERPDGSNFTLKIRSTKLEDSAMYFCASLSGQGADEQFFGPGTRLTVL.